The rows below give T cell receptor beta chains drawn from one sample of a study of early T cells in non-severe SARS-CoV-2 infection. TCRdb processed the 5' RACE reads anew with MiXCR; each CDR3 protein has one entry. The sample shows under 85,000 distinct CDR3 sequences, roughly a tenth of them seen only once. What was sequenced was whole blood. The receptor source for this set is an adult who was a healthcare worker with PCR-confirmed SARS-CoV-2 infection or an uninfected control (not recorded which). Both conserved end residues are part of each CDR3. The order of the fields is D gene, clone size, V gene, J gene, CDR3 DNA, CDR3 protein. A D gene is named only where the DNA matches it firmly. The size of a clone is reported for some rows only, either as once, few or many, or as a class for expanded clones.

D gene: TRBD1
clone size: many
V gene: TRBV7-9
J gene: TRBJ1-4
CDR3 DNA: TGTGCCAGCAGCCCGGGACAGAGCAATGAAAAACTGTTTTTT
CDR3 protein: CASSPGQSNEKLFF

D gene: -
clone size: -
V gene: TRBV10-3
J gene: TRBJ2-7
CDR3 DNA: TGTGCCATCAGTGAGTCCCTCCTCTCCTACGAGCAGTACTTC
CDR3 protein: CAISESLLSYEQYF

D gene: TRBD1
clone size: many
V gene: TRBV18
J gene: TRBJ1-1
CDR3 DNA: TGTGCCAGCTCACCATTTTCCGGACAGGGAGGAACTGAAGCTTTCTTT
CDR3 protein: CASSPFSGQGGTEAFF

D gene: TRBD1
clone size: few
V gene: TRBV7-9
J gene: TRBJ2-3
CDR3 DNA: TGTGCCAGCAGCTTGAGACAGGGGGCCGAAAGCACAGATACGCAGTATTTT
CDR3 protein: CASSLRQGAESTDTQYF

D gene: -
clone size: many
V gene: TRBV11-2
J gene: TRBJ2-1
CDR3 DNA: TGTGCCAGCAGCTTGGAGAAGTTTAATGAGCAGTTCTTC
CDR3 protein: CASSLEKFNEQFF

D gene: -
clone size: -
V gene: TRBV10-3
J gene: TRBJ2-1
CDR3 DNA: TGTGCCATCGGGGCAGGATCAATTAATGAGCAGTTCTTC
CDR3 protein: CAIGAGSINEQFF

D gene: TRBD2
clone size: many
V gene: TRBV20-1
J gene: TRBJ2-1
CDR3 DNA: TGCAGTGCTAGAGGCGGGACTAGCAACAATGAGCAGTTCTTC
CDR3 protein: CSARGGTSNNEQFF

D gene: TRBD1
clone size: -
V gene: TRBV12-3/TRBV12-4
J gene: TRBJ1-6
CDR3 DNA: TGTGCCAGCACCCTCGACAGGGCCAATTCACCCCTCCACTTT
CDR3 protein: CASTLDRANSPLHF

D gene: TRBD1
clone size: few
V gene: TRBV3-1
J gene: TRBJ1-1
CDR3 DNA: TGTGCCAGCAGCCCCAGGACAGGGGGCAGTTCTGAAGCTTTCTTT
CDR3 protein: CASSPRTGGSSEAFF

D gene: -
clone size: -
V gene: TRBV12-3/TRBV12-4
J gene: TRBJ1-6
CDR3 DNA: TGTGCCAGCAGTTTATATCCGGTTTTCTATAATTCACCCCTCCACTTT
CDR3 protein: CASSLYPVFYNSPLHF

D gene: -
clone size: many
V gene: TRBV5-1
J gene: TRBJ2-1
CDR3 DNA: TGCGCCAGCAGCTTGGCACCAATTAATGAGCAGTTCTTC
CDR3 protein: CASSLAPINEQFF

D gene: TRBD1
clone size: many
V gene: TRBV19
J gene: TRBJ1-5
CDR3 DNA: TGTGCCAGTAGTTGGACAGGGGGAAAAAGTCAGCCCCAGCATTTT
CDR3 protein: CASSWTGGKSQPQHF

D gene: -
clone size: many
V gene: TRBV3-1
J gene: TRBJ2-3
CDR3 DNA: TGTGCCAGCAGCCAACAAGATACGCAGTATTTT
CDR3 protein: CASSQQDTQYF

D gene: -
clone size: few
V gene: TRBV5-6
J gene: TRBJ1-6
CDR3 DNA: TGTGCCAGCAGCCTTACTCCTACCTACAATTCACCCCTCCACTTT
CDR3 protein: CASSLTPTYNSPLHF

D gene: -
clone size: many
V gene: TRBV18
J gene: TRBJ1-1
CDR3 DNA: TGTGCCAGCTCACCGACAGGTGTGGTTGAAGCTTTCTTT
CDR3 protein: CASSPTGVVEAFF